Presented here are 20 T cell receptor beta chains from one specimen sequenced in a study of blood T cells in healthy people across ages. A second roughly 6 to 12 cycle PCR used barcoded and J-beta primers. MiXCR, run by TCRdb on the 5' RACE reads, gives a single entry per CDR3 protein. This repertoire shows roughly 1,500,000 distinct CDR3 sequences, roughly 32% found once; its top ten account for approximately 10%. Input material: blood. Receptors were obtained from a woman in her twenties or thirties in good health.

CDR3 bases: TGCAGTGCTAGAGATCAGGGCAGGCCGGGAGGGAACTATGGCTACACCTTC. Residues: CSARDQGRPGGNYGYTF. The rearrangement joins TRBV20-1 to TRBJ1-2; a possible D gene is TRBD1 (5 bases). V shed 0 bases and J shed 2 bases, with 19 bases lying between them. This CDR3 spans 17 amino acids. Germline V lookup: CDR1 DFQATT, CDR2 SNEGSKA (reference sequence).

This clonotype was counted ten times or more. The chain employs TRBV27 and TRBJ2-7; tentatively, D is TRBD1 (6 bases). This CDR3 is built from 15 residues. CDR1 and CDR2 (germline): MNHEY, SMNVEV (reference sequence). The ends were cut back, 6 bases at V and 7 bases at J, with 22 bases in the middle. The CDR3 DNA is TGTGCCAGCAGGAAGGGGGATCAGACCCTTAGGGAGCAGTACTTC. Encoded protein: CASRKGDQTLREQYF.

In this sample, this clonotype turned up a few times. Sequence at one end of the junction differs from germline and may be a read error. V is TRBV5-1 and J is TRBJ1-2; 12 bases map to TRBD1. Germline V CDR1 and CDR2: SGHRS, YFSETQ. This CDR3 region has 15 residues. The CDR3 nucleotides read TGCGCCAGCAGCTTATCGGGACAGGGGGCAGAAGGCTGCACCTTC. This gives the protein CASSLSGQGAEGCTF.

This clonotype was observed at least ten times. The rearrangement joins TRBV6-2 or TRBV6-3 to TRBJ2-7; 7 nucleotides match TRBD1. Trimming removed 6 bases from V and 3 bases from J; junction bases left unmatched: 11. The CDR3 loop spans 15 amino acids. Germline values: CDR1 MNHEY, CDR2 SVGEGT. The CDR3 sequence is CASRLTGVQVYEQYF. CDR3 nucleotides: TGTGCCAGCAGACTCACAGGGGTTCAGGTCTACGAGCAGTACTTC.

The chain uses TRBV5-1 and TRBJ2-7; 7 nucleotides agree with TRBD2. The end of the DNA is better explained by TRBJ2-5, so the J call may be wrong. Germline CDR1 reads SGHRS; CDR2 reads YFSETQ. The CDR3 spans 18 residues. The CDR3 bases are TGCGCCAGCAGCTTGGGGGGTGGCGGGAGCGCCTCCCAAGAGACCCAGTACTTC. Amino acids: CASSLGGGGSASQETQYF.

The CDR3 nucleotides read TGTGCCCCTAGGACCCGAACAAACGGGGGACGCTACTACGAGCAGTACTTC. Amino acid sequence: CAPRTRTNGGRYYEQYF. J is TRBJ2-5 and V is TRBV25-1; D possibly corresponds to TRBD2 (6 bases). The J call may be in error: the DNA end matches TRBJ2-7 better. Germline CDR1 reads MGHDK; CDR2 reads SYGVNS. The CDR3 extends over 17 amino acids.

A remark on this clonotype: A much larger clone differs by one base, so this may be a read error. This chain links TRBV20-1 with TRBJ2-1; D is unresolved. CDR1 and CDR2 from the germline V gene are DFQATT and SNEGSKA (reference sequence). Trimming pared 3 bases from V and 6 bases from J, leaving 12 bases between. The CDR3 covers 13 residues. The CDR3 is CSASRWGTNEQFF. The CDR3 DNA reads as TGCAGTGCTAGTAGGTGGGGAACCAATGAGCAGTTCTTC.

This clonotype was counted only a few times. The CDR3 DNA reads as TGTGCCAGCATTTCCTCGGACACAGATACGCAGTATTTT. As protein: CASISSDTDTQYF. The chain employs TRBV12-3 or TRBV12-4 and TRBJ2-3; D is ambiguous. The CDR3 extends over 13 amino acids. Trimming took 7 bases from V and 2 from J, leaving 10 bases between them.

The chain joins TRBV7-9 to TRBJ1-6; unclear D gene. There are 12 residues in the CDR3. The germline CDR1 and CDR2 sequences are SEHNR and FQNEAQ (reference sequence). V was clipped by 3 bases and J by 9 bases, with 6 bases between them. CDR3 coding DNA: TGTGCCAGCAGCTTTCTAGGTTCACCCCTCCACTTT. It yields the protein CASSFLGSPLHF.

Many counts were recorded for this clonotype. The rearrangement links TRBV12-3 or TRBV12-4 to TRBJ2-1, with 8 bases fitting TRBD2. With 5 bases clipped from V and 2 bases from J, the junction kept 5 bases outside the gene matches. CDR3 length equals 15 residues. DNA for the CDR3: TGTGCCAGCAGTCCCCCGGGACTAGCCTACAATGAGCAGTTCTTC. Its translation is CASSPPGLAYNEQFF.

The chain carries TRBV29-1 and TRBJ2-7; D is uncertain. V was trimmed by 6 bases and J by 5 bases, leaving 11 bases between them. CDR3 length: 11 residues. In germline, CDR1 is SQVTM, CDR2 ANQGSEA. CDR3 nucleotides: TGCAGCGTGGCCCTCACGCACGAGCAGTACTTC. Translated: CSVALTHEQYF.

This sequence joins TRBV9 and TRBJ2-5, with a possible D match to TRBD1 (7 bases). Germline CDR1 is SGDLS and CDR2 is YYNGEE. V was pared by 1 base and J by 6 bases, with 16 bases between. The CDR3 is 15 amino acids. Here the CDR3 DNA reads TGTGCCAGCAGCGTAAGCGGAGGGGACAGACAGACCCAGTACTTC. Its translation is CASSVSGGDRQTQYF.

This clonotype was seen just once. The chain carries TRBV4-2 and TRBJ1-1; a weak D match, TRBD1 (5 bases). Trimming pared 2 bases from V and 3 bases from J, leaving 25 bases between. Germline V lookup: CDR1 LGHNA, CDR2 YNFKEQ. This CDR3 has 19 amino acids. The CDR3 DNA sequence: TGTGCCAGCAGCCAAAGGGTATCCCACATGGCCTTGGGGGACACTGAAGCTTTCTTT. Its protein is CASSQRVSHMALGDTEAFF.

The chain carries TRBV5-1 and TRBJ2-6; D is unresolved. With 0 bases removed from V and 0 bases from J, the gap between germline ends came to 10 bases. Germline V CDR1 and CDR2: SGHRS, YFSETQ. The CDR3 has 17 amino acids. The CDR3 DNA reads TGCGCCAGCAGCTTGGACCCCGGCTACTCTGGGGCCAACGTCCTGACTTTC. Protein sequence: CASSLDPGYSGANVLTF.

The J gene is TRBJ1-2, the V gene TRBV5-6; no clear D gene. The germline CDR1 and CDR2 sequences are SGHDT and YYEEEE. The CDR3 has 14 residues. Trimming pared 4 bases from V and 3 bases from J, leaving 13 bases between. CDR3 sequence (DNA): TGTGCCAGCAGCCCGCCCGGCCGGGACTATGGCTACACCTTC. The encoded protein is CASSPPGRDYGYTF.

This clonotype was recorded many times. The rearrangement uses TRBV5-5 and TRBJ2-7; D might be TRBD2 (5 bases). The germline gives CDR1 SGHKS, CDR2 YYEKEE (reference sequence). Between the trimmed V and J ends, which lost 4 bases and 2 bases, there was a span of 13 bases. The CDR3 covers 14 residues. The CDR3 spells CASSGELRTYEQYF. The CDR3 coding sequence is TGTGCCAGCAGCGGGGAGCTACGGACCTACGAGCAGTACTTC. The whole variable domain, filled in from reference TRBV5-5 and TRBJ2-7, reads DAGVTQSPTHLIKTRGQQVTLRCSPISGHKSVSWYQQVLGQGPQFIFQYYEKEERGRGNFPDRFSARQFPNYSSELNVNALLLGDSALYLCASSGELRTYEQYFGPGTRLTVT.

The chain recombines TRBV7-2 with TRBJ2-1, with 13 bases that match TRBD2. V shed 2 bases, J shed 1 base, and the junction held 5 bases outside the gene matches. This CDR3 contains 18 residues. Per the germline V gene, CDR1 is SGHTA and CDR2 is FQGNSA. CDR3 bases: TGTGCCAGCAGCTTAATGTGGGGACTAGCGGGGTCCTACAATGAGCAGTTCTTC. Encoded protein: CASSLMWGLAGSYNEQFF.

The V gene is TRBV12-3 or TRBV12-4, the J gene TRBJ1-4, with D hard to call. V lost 7 bases to trimming and J lost 8 bases, with 11 bases between them. This CDR3 is built from 12 residues. CDR3 in amino acids: CASTNNPEKLFF. The CDR3 DNA sequence: TGTGCCAGCACCAATAACCCAGAAAAACTGTTTTTT.

A few counts support this clonotype. A junction boundary mismatches the germline segment, possibly from a read error. V gene TRBV18 combines with J gene TRBJ2-1; no reliable D call. The CDR3 extends over 14 amino acids. Germline CDR1 KGHSH, CDR2 LQKENI. CDR3 sequence: CASSPQNSNNEQFF. CDR3 nucleotides: TGTGCCAGCTCACCACAGAACTCCAACAATGAGCAGTTCTTC. Complete variable domain (other parts from reference TRBV18 and TRBJ2-1): NAGVMQNPRHLVRRRGQEARLRCSPMKGHSHVYWYRQLPEEGLKFMVYLQKENIIDESGMPKERFSAEFPKEGPSILRIQQVVRGDSAAYFCASSPQNSNNEQFFGPGTRLTVL.

This rearrangement joins TRBV20-1 to TRBJ2-7; TRBD1 aligns across 7 bases. This CDR3 spans 13 amino acids. Germline V lookup: CDR1 DFQATT, CDR2 SNEGSKA (reference sequence). With 3 bases clipped from V and 3 bases from J, the junction kept 5 bases outside the gene matches. CDR3 nucleotide sequence: TGCAGTGCTAGCGAACAGGGGAGCTACGAGCAGTACTTC. It specifies CSASEQGSYEQYF.